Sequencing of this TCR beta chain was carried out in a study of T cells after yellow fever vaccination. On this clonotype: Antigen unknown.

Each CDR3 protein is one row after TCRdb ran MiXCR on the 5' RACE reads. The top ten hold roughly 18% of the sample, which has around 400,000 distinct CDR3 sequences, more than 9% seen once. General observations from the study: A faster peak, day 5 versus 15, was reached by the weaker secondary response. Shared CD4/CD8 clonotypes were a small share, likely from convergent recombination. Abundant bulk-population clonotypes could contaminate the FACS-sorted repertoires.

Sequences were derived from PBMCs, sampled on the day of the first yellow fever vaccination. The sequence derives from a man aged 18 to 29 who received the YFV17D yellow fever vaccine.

Here the CDR3 DNA reads TGTGCCATCAGTGAGAGTCAGGGGCGGGAGACCCAGTACTTC. Its translation: CAISESQGRETQYF. This rearrangement joins TRBV10-3 to TRBJ2-5, with TRBD1 as a possible D gene (6 bases). Germline V CDR1 and CDR2: ENHRY, SYGVKD. This CDR3 spans 14 amino acids. The V and J ends lost 2 bases and 5 bases respectively, with 12 bases between them.